The 7 T cell receptor beta chains below come from one sample, sequenced in a study of identical twins. TCRdb processed the 5' RACE reads anew with MiXCR; each CDR3 protein has one entry. The repertoire has some 660,000 distinct CDR3 sequences, roughly 8% of them found once; the top ten carry approximately 0.96%. These data were also reused for a study on yellow fever vaccine responses in identical twins.

The specimen sequenced was PBMCs. The receptors shown here come from a woman younger than 30 in good health.

This clonotype turned up a few times. The rearrangement uses TRBV20-1 and TRBJ2-2, with D uncertain. The CDR3 runs 15 residues. Germline assignment: CDR1 DFQATT and CDR2 SNEGSKA (reference sequence). V was shortened by 3 bases and J by 0 bases, with 11 bases between the two germline ends. The CDR3 loop is CSARTNNANTGELFF. Written as DNA, the CDR3 is TGCAGTGCTAGGACGAACAACGCGAACACCGGGGAGCTGTTTTTT.

This clonotype occurred a few times. A read error may account for a junction end that differs from germline. In nucleotides, the CDR3 is TGTGCCAGCAGTGAAGTGGGGACTAGCGGGGGGTCCACGCTCTTC. This gives the protein CASSEVGTSGGSTLF. The V and J genes are TRBV2 and TRBJ2-1; 15 nucleotides line up with TRBD2. Per germline, CDR1 SNHLY and CDR2 FYNNEI. The CDR3 contains 15 residues.

The genes are TRBV19 and TRBJ2-1; 10 bases agree with TRBD1. Per germline, CDR1 LNHDA and CDR2 SQIVND (reference sequence). Trimming at V came to 1 base and at J to 9 bases, leaving 6 bases not matched to a gene. The CDR3 length is 15 residues. The CDR3 nucleotides read TGTGCCAGTAGTATAGCAAGGACAGGGGGTGTTGAGCAGTTCTTC. It codes for CASSIARTGGVEQFF.

This clonotype was counted between two and nine times. The chain carries TRBV7-9 and TRBJ2-6; D gene uncertain. This CDR3 has 16 residues. Germline V gene lookup returns CDR1 SEHNR and CDR2 FQNEAQ (reference sequence). Trimming took off 5 bases at V and 2 bases at J, with 13 bases between the two ends. CDR3 DNA: TGTGCCAGCAGCCCCATGCTGGGAACTGGGGCCAACGTCCTGACTTTC. As protein: CASSPMLGTGANVLTF.

This clonotype has just a few counts. J is TRBJ2-3 and V is TRBV5-1; no firm D call. This CDR3 has 15 residues. Trimming took off 0 bases at V and 1 base at J, with 9 bases between the two ends. Germline values: CDR1 SGHRS, CDR2 YFSETQ. The CDR3 coding sequence is TGCGCCAGCAGCTTGGATACCGGGCGCACAGATACGCAGTATTTT. It encodes CASSLDTGRTDTQYF.

A few counts support this clonotype. This chain connects TRBV3-1 to TRBJ2-5; TRBD1 aligns across 9 bases. V was clipped by 2 bases and J by 5 bases; unmatched bases: 3. This CDR3 has 14 residues. The germline V gene has CDR1 LGHDT and CDR2 YNNKEL (reference sequence). This CDR3 is CASSQRDRVETQYF. The DNA of the CDR3 is TGTGCCAGCAGCCAACGGGACAGGGTCGAGACCCAGTACTTC.

The chain carries TRBV15 and TRBJ2-5, with D perhaps TRBD1 (6 bases). CDR3 size: 16 residues. Germline lookup yields CDR1 LNHNV and CDR2 YYDKDF (reference sequence). Trimming removed 0 bases from V and 1 base from J, with 12 bases in between. CDR3 sequence (DNA): TGTGCCACCAGCAGAGATGGACAGAGGTTCCAAGAGACCCAGTACTTC. Translation: CATSRDGQRFQETQYF.